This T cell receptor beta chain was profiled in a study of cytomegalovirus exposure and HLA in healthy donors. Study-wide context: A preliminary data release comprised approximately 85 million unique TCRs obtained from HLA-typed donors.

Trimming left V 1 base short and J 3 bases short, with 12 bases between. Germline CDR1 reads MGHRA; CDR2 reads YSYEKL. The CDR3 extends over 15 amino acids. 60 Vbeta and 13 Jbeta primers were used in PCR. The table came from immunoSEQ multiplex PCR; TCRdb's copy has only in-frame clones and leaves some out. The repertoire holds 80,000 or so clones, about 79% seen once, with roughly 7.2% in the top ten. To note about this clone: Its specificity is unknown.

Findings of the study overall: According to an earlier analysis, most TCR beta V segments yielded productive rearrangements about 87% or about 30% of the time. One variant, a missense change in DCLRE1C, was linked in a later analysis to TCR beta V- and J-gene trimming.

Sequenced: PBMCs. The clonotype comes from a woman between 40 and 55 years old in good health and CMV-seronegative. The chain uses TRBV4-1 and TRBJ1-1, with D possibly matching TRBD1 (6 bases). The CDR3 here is CASSQAGGGDTEAFF. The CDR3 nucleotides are TGCGCCAGCAGCCAAGCGGGGGGGGGCGACACTGAAGCTTTCTTT.